These 26 T cell receptor beta chains were sequenced from one sample in a study of blood T cell repertoires in COVID-19. Data came from immunoSEQ multiplex PCR; TCRdb stores just in-frame clones and leaves some out. Of 200,000 to 250,000 clones listed, roughly 80% are singletons. Sequenced input: PBMCs or T cells enriched from blood (not recorded which). These receptors were obtained from a middle-aged woman with acute COVID-19.

The CDR3 sequence is CASSPTGQVELGTF. DNA of the CDR3: TGTGCCAGCAGCCCAACAGGACAGGTCGAACTGGGTACCTTC. The rearrangement joins TRBV9 to TRBJ1-2, with 7 bases that match TRBD1. The CDR3 spans 14 residues. V shed 4 bases, J shed 14 bases, and the junction held 17 bases outside the gene matches. Germline lookup yields CDR1 SGDLS and CDR2 YYNGEE.

This clone was observed many times. The chain has TRBV7-9 and TRBJ1-6; D not certain. The CDR3 has 12 amino acids. Trimming cost V 1 base and J 9 bases, with 4 bases left between them. Germline CDR1 is SEHNR and CDR2 is FQNEAQ (reference sequence). CDR3 amino acids: CASSLGASPLHF. In DNA form, the CDR3 reads TGTGCCAGCAGCTTAGGAGCTTCACCCCTCCACTTT. Based on the CDR3 plus reference TRBV7-9 and TRBJ1-6, the full variable domain is DTGVSQNPRHKITKRGQNVTFRCDPISEHNRLYWYRQTLGQGPEFLTYFQNEAQLEKSRLLSDRFSAERPKGSFSTLEIQRTEQGDSAMYLCASSLGASPLHFGNGTRLTVT.

The V gene is TRBV28, the J gene TRBJ1-5; 8 bases fit TRBD1. The germline CDR1 and CDR2 sequences are MDHEN and SYDVKM. J was trimmed by 5 bases and V by 6 bases; bases with no gene match: 6. The CDR3 totals 14 residues. The CDR3 reads CASSYDRGYQPQHF. The CDR3 DNA reads as TGTGCCAGCAGCTACGACAGGGGATATCAGCCCCAGCATTTT. The full variable domain, completed using reference TRBV28 and TRBJ1-5, is DVKVTQSSRYLVKRTGEKVFLECVQDMDHENMFWYRQDPGLGLRLIYFSYDVKMKEKGDIPEGYSVSREKKERFSLILESASTNQTSMYLCASSYDRGYQPQHFGDGTRLSIL.

This chain links TRBV5-5 with TRBJ1-5, with 8 bases identical to TRBD1. With 0 bases clipped from V and 0 bases from J, the junction kept 8 bases outside the gene matches. From germline, CDR1 is SGHKS and CDR2 YYEKEE (reference sequence). This CDR3 is 18 amino acids long. The CDR3 region is CASSLGARGLYSNQPQHF. CDR3 sequence (DNA): TGTGCCAGCAGCTTGGGGGCCAGGGGGCTGTATAGCAATCAGCCCCAGCATTTT.

The rearrangement uses TRBV5-1 and TRBJ1-5; 9 bases line up with TRBD1. Germline loops: CDR1 SGHRS, CDR2 YFSETQ. V shed 0 bases and J 4 bases; nucleotides not matched to a gene: 26. CDR3 size: 23 residues. The CDR3: CASSLVFHQEVNRGRIGNQPQHF. As DNA, the CDR3 is TGCGCCAGCAGCTTGGTGTTTCACCAGGAGGTGAACAGGGGGCGGATTGGGAATCAGCCCCAGCATTTT. Variable domain in full (rest from reference TRBV5-1 and TRBJ1-5): KAGVTQTPRYLIKTRGQQVTLSCSPISGHRSVSWYQQTPGQGLQFLFEYFSETQRNKGNFPGRFSGRQFSNSRSEMNVSTLELGDSALYLCASSLVFHQEVNRGRIGNQPQHFGDGTRLSIL.

This sequence joins TRBV4-2 and TRBJ2-1; D call uncertain. CDR1 is LGHNA and CDR2 is YNFKEQ in the germline V gene. The CDR3 is made up of 16 amino acids. With 0 bases removed from V and 0 bases from J, the gap between germline ends came to 9 bases. CDR3 sequence (DNA): TGTGCCAGCAGCCAAGAACTAACCCTCTCCTACAATGAGCAGTTCTTC. It encodes CASSQELTLSYNEQFF.

This clone occurred a few times. The genes are TRBV19 and TRBJ2-7, with D possibly TRBD2 on 6 matching bases. Deletions cut 6 bases from V and 3 bases from J, with 15 bases between. In germline, CDR1 is LNHDA, CDR2 SQIVND (reference sequence). The CDR3 loop spans 14 amino acids. The CDR3 DNA reads as TGTGCCAGTAGCCCAGCTGGGGGGTACTACGAGCAGTACTTC. Translated: CASSPAGGYYEQYF.

V gene TRBV7-9 combines with J gene TRBJ2-7; 10 bases align to TRBD1. Germline CDR1 SEHNR, CDR2 FQNEAQ (reference sequence). The CDR3 is made up of 15 amino acids. J was trimmed by 2 bases and V by 5 bases; bases with no gene match: 6. The CDR3 DNA reads as TGTGCCAGCAGCCGTAGGACAGGGGGGGCCTACGAGCAGTACTTC. Its translation: CASSRRTGGAYEQYF.

J is TRBJ2-7 and V is TRBV19, with D maybe TRBD2 (5 bases). The CDR3 is made up of 13 amino acids. Germline CDR1 reads LNHDA; CDR2 reads SQIVND (reference sequence). The V gene lost 5 bases and the J gene lost 2 bases, with 10 bases spanning the gap. DNA for the CDR3: TGTGCCAGTAGTCCCGGGGTTACCTACGAGCAGTACTTC. Its translation: CASSPGVTYEQYF.

This clone was seen ten or more times. The rearrangement joins TRBV4-1 to TRBJ2-7; a possible D gene is TRBD1 (5 bases). Trimming cost V 0 bases and J 3 bases, with 9 bases left between them. CDR3 length: 14 residues. The germline gives CDR1 MGHRA, CDR2 YSYEKL. CDR3 region: CASSQDWGSYEQYF. The CDR3 nucleotides are TGCGCCAGCAGCCAAGATTGGGGCAGCTACGAGCAGTACTTC.

The V gene is TRBV7-7, the J gene TRBJ2-5; the D gene is possibly TRBD1 (5 bases). Trimming removed 5 bases at V and 5 bases at J, with 12 bases between. Germline-derived CDR1 and CDR2 are SSHAT and FNYEAQ (reference sequence). CDR3 length: 13 residues. The CDR3 coding sequence is TGTGCCAGCAGCCCCGGACAAATTGAGACCCAGTACTTC. Translation gives CASSPGQIETQYF.

The genes are TRBV23-1 and TRBJ2-7, with a weak D call TRBD1 (6 bases). TRBV23-1 is sorted into the ORF group, with uncertain function. The CDR3 consists of 14 residues. Trimming took off 2 bases at V and 2 bases at J, with 10 bases between the two ends. The CDR3 nucleotides read TGCGCCAGCAGTCAAAGGACAGCAACCTACGAGCAGTACTTC. It is translated as CASSQRTATYEQYF.

This sequence joins TRBV10-2 and TRBJ1-6; TRBD1 matches at 10 bases. Trimming removed 5 bases from V and 6 bases from J; junction bases left unmatched: 10. Germline CDR1 and CDR2: WSHSY and SAAADI. This CDR3 is 17 amino acids long. DNA of the CDR3: TGCGCCAGCAGTCAGACGCGACAGGGGGCGGGTAATTCACCCCTCCACTTT. Translation: CASSQTRQGAGNSPLHF.

V usage is TRBV5-1 and J usage is TRBJ2-3; 12 nucleotides match TRBD2. CDR3 length: 19 residues. Germline V gene data show CDR1 as SGHRS and CDR2 as YFSETQ. The V gene end was trimmed by 2 bases and the J gene end by 2 bases; junction bases not matched to a gene: 12. CDR3 nucleotides: TGCGCCAGCAGCTTTCGGGCGACTAGCGGGGGCCGCTCCACAGATACGCAGTATTTT. Protein product: CASSFRATSGGRSTDTQYF.

The chain has TRBV10-1 and TRBJ1-5; the D is unclear. V gave up 11 bases and J gave up 3 bases, with 26 bases separating them. This CDR3 is built from 17 residues. The germline V gene encodes CDR1 WNHNN and CDR2 SYGVQD (reference sequence). The CDR3 here is CADSRVHTNLNNQPQHF. CDR3 sequence (DNA): TGCGCCGACTCGCGGGTCCATACGAATTTGAACAATCAGCCCCAGCATTTT.

This clone came up a few times. The V gene is TRBV12-3 or TRBV12-4, the J gene TRBJ2-5; D remains ambiguous. This CDR3 has 13 amino acids. Trimming left V 4 bases short and J 3 bases short, with 9 bases between. The CDR3 region is CASSSRWKETQYF. CDR3 bases: TGTGCCAGCAGTTCGCGGTGGAAAGAGACCCAGTACTTC.

The rearrangement links TRBV29-1 to TRBJ1-1, with a weak D call TRBD1 (5 bases). CDR3 length equals 15 residues. Germline V gene sequence: CDR1 SQVTM, CDR2 ANQGSEA. Trimming removed 3 bases from V and 0 bases from J, with 14 bases in between. The CDR3 is CSVEGGKVMNTEAFF. CDR3 nucleotides: TGCAGCGTTGAGGGGGGGAAAGTTATGAACACTGAAGCTTTCTTT.

This chain joins TRBV29-1 and TRBJ2-3, with TRBD1 matching 7 bases. The J segment lost 6 bases and the V segment lost 4 bases, leaving 7 bases of the junction unmatched. This CDR3 region has 13 residues. Germline CDR1 is SQVTM and CDR2 is ANQGSEA. CDR3 DNA sequence: TGCAGCGTTGCCAGGGGGAAGAGGGATACGCAGTATTTT. This sequence encodes CSVARGKRDTQYF.

Only one count was recorded for this clone. The chain uses TRBV18 and TRBJ1-6, with 8 bases lining up with TRBD1. The CDR3 extends over 15 amino acids. The V segment lost 6 bases and the J segment 7 bases; nucleotides outside the gene matches: 8. Germline V gives CDR1 KGHSH, CDR2 LQKENI. The CDR3 loop is CASSVDRGKNSPLHF. DNA for the CDR3: TGTGCCAGCTCCGTAGACAGGGGAAAGAATTCACCCCTCCACTTT.

The rearrangement joins TRBV6-5 to TRBJ1-3; the match to TRBD1 covers 9 bases. V gave up 4 bases and J gave up 9 bases; unmatched junction bases: 7. The CDR3 extends over 14 amino acids. Germline CDR1 reads MNHEY; CDR2 reads SVGAGI. CDR3 nucleotide sequence: TGTGCCAGCAGTTTATTGCCGGGACAGGGCACCATATATTTT. Translating gives CASSLLPGQGTIYF.

This chain joins TRBV5-1 and TRBJ1-2; TRBD1 matches at 8 bases. V was clipped by 7 bases and J by 6 bases; unmatched bases: 5. Looked up from germline, CDR1 is SGHRS and CDR2 is YFSETQ. The CDR3 extends over 12 amino acids. CDR3: CASHTGGNGYTF. The DNA for the CDR3 is TGCGCCAGCCATACAGGGGGAAATGGCTACACCTTC. The full variable domain, with the rest looked up from reference TRBV5-1 and TRBJ1-2, is KAGVTQTPRYLIKTRGQQVTLSCSPISGHRSVSWYQQTPGQGLQFLFEYFSETQRNKGNFPGRFSGRQFSNSRSEMNVSTLELGDSALYLCASHTGGNGYTFGSGTRLTVV.

V usage is TRBV2 and J usage is TRBJ2-7; 7 bases are a match to TRBD2. Germline CDR1 is SNHLY and CDR2 is FYNNEI. CDR3 size: 14 residues. The J segment lost 5 bases and the V segment lost 7 bases, leaving 11 bases of the junction unmatched. CDR3 nucleotide sequence: TGTGCCAGCATTCCACTAGCGAATGGCCACGAGCAGTACTTC. Its protein is CASIPLANGHEQYF. The full variable domain, with the rest looked up from reference TRBV2 and TRBJ2-7, is EPEVTQTPSHQVTQMGQEVILRCVPISNHLYFYWYRQILGQKVEFLVSFYNNEISEKSEIFDDQFSVERPDGSNFTLKIRSTKLEDSAMYFCASIPLANGHEQYFGPGTRLTVT.

The chain is built from TRBV7-6 and TRBJ2-3; 7 nucleotides match TRBD2. The V gene's germline CDR1 is SGHVS and CDR2 FNYEAQ. V shed 5 bases and J 5 bases; nucleotides not matched to a gene: 4. The CDR3 totals 13 residues. In nucleotides, the CDR3 is TGTGCCAGCAGCCCTGGGGGGGGAGATACGCAGTATTTT. It specifies CASSPGGGDTQYF.

The chain links TRBV15 to TRBJ1-6; 7 bases are shared with TRBD1. Germline V gives CDR1 LNHNV, CDR2 YYDKDF (reference sequence). V trimming: 5 bases; J trimming: 10 bases; junction bases outside the gene matches: 8. CDR3 length: 14 residues. CDR3 amino acids: CATSPKRGGSPLHF. For the CDR3, the DNA is TGTGCCACCAGCCCGAAGAGAGGGGGCTCACCCCTCCACTTT.

The chain recombines TRBV2 with TRBJ2-5, with TRBD1 as a possible D gene (6 bases). Germline V gene sequence: CDR1 SNHLY, CDR2 FYNNEI. Deletions cut 5 bases from V and 5 bases from J, with 12 bases between. This CDR3 is built from 13 residues. CDR3 sequence (DNA): TGTGCCAGCAGTAGGGACACTTGGGAGACCCAGTACTTC. As protein: CASSRDTWETQYF. The complete variable domain, with remaining parts taken from reference TRBV2 and TRBJ2-5, reads EPEVTQTPSHQVTQMGQEVILRCVPISNHLYFYWYRQILGQKVEFLVSFYNNEISEKSEIFDDQFSVERPDGSNFTLKIRSTKLEDSAMYFCASSRDTWETQYFGPGTRLLVL.

The DNA of the CDR3 is TGTGCCAGCAGCTCCCTGGGGCAGGGGTATGGAAACACCATATATTTT. Protein: CASSSLGQGYGNTIYF. The rearrangement joins TRBV28 to TRBJ1-3; D may be TRBD1 (6 bases). Germline lookup yields CDR1 MDHEN and CDR2 SYDVKM. Trimming stripped 6 bases from V and 3 bases from J, with 18 bases between. This CDR3 has 16 residues.